The TCR beta chain under discussion was sequenced for a study of response to subunit inactivated influenza vaccine. Whole-study results and caveats: Authors proposed each seasonal influenza vaccination draws in few new T cells.

This clonotype was picked up a small number of times. Its target is unknown. Using its own MiXCR run on the RT-PCR reads, TCRdb lists one record per CDR3 protein. The data hold about 160,000 distinct CDR3 sequences, with approximately 10% observed a single time. Germline V gene sequence: CDR1 MNHEY, CDR2 SMNVEV (reference sequence). This CDR3 is 15 amino acids long. V trimming: 6 bases; J trimming: 6 bases; junction bases outside the gene matches: 11. The sequenced sample was non-naive T cells sorted from PBMCs, obtained about 40 days after vaccination. The chain couples TRBV27 to TRBJ2-7; 10 bases are a match to TRBD1. The TCR originated in a man aged 50-60 years who received an inactivated influenza vaccine. CDR3 sequence (DNA): TGTGCCAGCAGGAAGCCCGGGACAGGGGTTGGCGAGCAGTACTTC. Its translation is CASRKPGTGVGEQYF.